These 30 T cell receptor beta chains share one sample of origin, sequenced in a study of T cells in tumors after PD-1 blockade. Data came from immunoSEQ multiplex PCR; TCRdb stores just in-frame clones and leaves some out. Among around 51,000 clones listed, over 70% were seen once. Material: PBMCs, obtained before anti-PD-1 treatment. Every receptor here comes from a human donor with basal cell carcinoma.

V gene TRBV18 combines with J gene TRBJ1-2, with D unresolved. The CDR3 is made up of 14 amino acids. The germline V gene encodes CDR1 KGHSH and CDR2 LQKENI. Trimming cost V 2 bases and J 5 bases, with 12 bases left between them. In nucleotides, the CDR3 is TGTGCCAGCTCACCATCGACACTTGGGTATGGCTACACCTTC. Protein sequence: CASSPSTLGYGYTF.

The chain carries TRBV27 and TRBJ1-1, with D perhaps matching TRBD1 (5 bases). CDR3 length equals 14 residues. Per germline, CDR1 MNHEY and CDR2 SMNVEV (reference sequence). Deletions cut 8 bases from V and 1 base from J, with 14 bases between. CDR3 sequence reads: CASGDSPPNTEAFF. In DNA form, the CDR3 reads TGTGCCAGCGGAGACAGTCCCCCGAACACTGAAGCTTTCTTT.

By share, this clone ranks as medium-sized (0.01 to 0.1%). The chain couples TRBV6-1 to TRBJ1-2; 9 positions match TRBD1. The germline CDR1 and CDR2 sequences are MNHNS and SASEGT. V trimming: 0 bases; J trimming: 4 bases; junction bases outside the gene matches: 3. The CDR3 is 15 amino acids. This CDR3 reads CASSEAETGGYGYTF. In DNA form, the CDR3 reads TGTGCCAGCAGTGAAGCTGAGACAGGGGGCTATGGCTACACCTTC.

The chain joins TRBV7-9 to TRBJ1-4; the D gene is possibly TRBD1 (5 bases). Between the trimmed V and J ends, which lost 3 bases and 3 bases, there was a span of 8 bases. Germline V gives CDR1 SEHNR, CDR2 FQNEAQ (reference sequence). The CDR3 contains 14 residues. This CDR3 reads CASSLGVSNEKLFF. Here the CDR3 DNA reads TGTGCCAGCAGCTTGGGGGTCTCTAATGAAAAACTGTTTTTT. Complete variable domain (other parts from reference TRBV7-9 and TRBJ1-4): DTGVSQNPRHKITKRGQNVTFRCDPISEHNRLYWYRQTLGQGPEFLTYFQNEAQLEKSRLLSDRFSAERPKGSFSTLEIQRTEQGDSAMYLCASSLGVSNEKLFFGSGTQLSVL.

The CDR3, as DNA: TGTGCCACGCGGGACAGAAAAGACACTGAAGCTTTCTTT. This translates into CATRDRKDTEAFF. The rearrangement uses TRBV15 and TRBJ1-1; TRBD1 matches at 7 bases. Germline values: CDR1 LNHNV, CDR2 YYDKDF (reference sequence). V was clipped by 9 bases and J by 3 bases; unmatched bases: 7. The CDR3 sequence is 13 residues long.

The genes are TRBV13 and TRBJ2-4; D is unresolved. CDR3 size: 12 residues. From germline, CDR1 is PRHDT and CDR2 FYEKMQ (reference sequence). With 4 bases removed from V and 5 bases from J, the gap between germline ends came to 6 bases. CDR3 amino acids: CASSSAENIQYF. The CDR3 DNA reads TGTGCCAGCAGCTCTGCAGAAAACATTCAGTACTTC.

The V and J genes are TRBV5-1 and TRBJ1-4; 9 bases align to TRBD1. The CDR3 spans 15 residues. The J segment lost 5 bases and the V segment lost 1 base, leaving 3 bases of the junction unmatched. Germline V gene sequence: CDR1 SGHRS, CDR2 YFSETQ. The chain's CDR3 is CASSLFGTGNEKLFF. CDR3 coding DNA: TGCGCCAGCAGCTTGTTCGGGACAGGGAATGAAAAACTGTTTTTT.

This chain uses TRBV21-1 with TRBJ1-2. TRBV21-1 is noted as a pseudogene. The CDR3 loop spans 15 amino acids. The CDR3 loop is CASSKAGFSNYGYTF. In nucleotides, the CDR3 is TGTGCCAGCAGCAAAGCAGGATTCTCTAACTATGGCTACACCTTC.

The chain combines TRBV3-1 (or the pseudogene TRBV3-2) with TRBJ1-3, with D unclear. Germline CDR1 and CDR2: LGHDT and YNNKEL (reference sequence). This CDR3 spans 15 amino acids. Trimming shortened V by 1 base and J by 7 bases, and 14 bases separated the two germline ends. The CDR3 sequence is CASSQVTSTSNTIYF. The CDR3, as DNA: TGTGCCAGCAGCCAAGTTACATCAACCTCCAACACCATATATTTT.

The V gene is TRBV3-1 (or the pseudogene TRBV3-2), the J gene TRBJ1-2; D is ambiguous. CDR3 length: 15 residues. V lost 4 bases to trimming and J lost 0 bases, with 12 bases between them. Germline-derived CDR1 and CDR2 are LGHDT and YNNKEL (reference sequence). The CDR3 is CASSRDELANYGYTF. CDR3 bases: TGTGCCAGCAGCCGAGACGAGTTAGCTAACTATGGCTACACCTTC.

The chain combines TRBV10-3 with TRBJ1-1; D is ambiguous. CDR3 length: 12 amino acids. Trimming removed 3 bases at V and 8 bases at J, with 10 bases between. Germline V gene data show CDR1 as ENHRY and CDR2 as SYGVKD. CDR3 region: CAISESGVEAFF. The CDR3 coding sequence is TGTGCCATCAGTGAAAGTGGGGTGGAAGCTTTCTTT.

This sequence joins TRBV19 and TRBJ2-3; 9 nucleotides line up with TRBD2. Germline V lookup: CDR1 LNHDA, CDR2 SQIVND (reference sequence). The V and J ends lost 6 bases and 3 bases, in that order; junction bases with no gene match: 10. The CDR3 sequence is 16 residues long. The CDR3 sequence: CASRAKPGLATDTQYF. CDR3 nucleotides: TGTGCCAGTAGGGCCAAACCGGGACTAGCAACAGATACGCAGTATTTT.

This clone was observed a handful of times. V is TRBV7-6 and J is TRBJ1-1; D is unresolved. Germline-derived CDR1 and CDR2 are SGHVS and FNYEAQ. The CDR3 is 13 amino acids. Between the trimmed V and J ends, which lost 2 bases and 5 bases, there was a span of 9 bases. The CDR3 coding sequence is TGTGCCAGCAGCTTAACGGGGAAAACTGAAGCTTTCTTT. It codes for CASSLTGKTEAFF. Filled out from reference TRBV7-6 and TRBJ1-1, the complete variable domain reads GAGVSQSPRYKVTKRGQDVALRCDPISGHVSLYWYRQALGQGPEFLTYFNYEAQQDKSGLPNDRFSAERPEGSISTLTIQRTEQRDSAMYRCASSLTGKTEAFFGQGTRLTVV.

This clone came up a few times. The V and J genes are TRBV15 and TRBJ2-2; D is uncertain. The ends were cut back, 0 bases at V and 0 bases at J, with 5 bases in the middle. CDR1 is LNHNV and CDR2 is YYDKDF in the germline V gene (reference sequence). The CDR3 sequence is 15 residues long. CDR3 coding DNA: TGTGCCACCAGCAGAGATAATACGAACACCGGGGAGCTGTTTTTT. Amino acids: CATSRDNTNTGELFF.

The rearrangement uses TRBV2 and TRBJ2-7; D ambiguous. This CDR3 comprises 13 residues. Per germline, CDR1 SNHLY and CDR2 FYNNEI. V dropped 3 bases and J dropped 3 bases, with 9 bases sitting between them. The chain's CDR3 is CASSDRLGYEQYF. The CDR3, as DNA: TGTGCCAGCAGTGACAGGTTGGGCTACGAGCAGTACTTC.

The J gene is TRBJ1-4, the V gene TRBV30; D is unclear. CDR1 and CDR2 from the germline V gene are GTSNPN and SVGIG (reference sequence). The CDR3 spans 13 residues. V was trimmed by 1 base and J by 8 bases, leaving 11 bases between them. CDR3 in DNA: TGTGCCTGGAGTGGCCAGCCTGTAGAAAAACTGTTTTTT. Protein: CAWSGQPVEKLFF.

The gene calls are TRBV6-5 and TRBJ2-7; possibly TRBD1 or TRBD2 for D (5 bases each). V was shortened by 0 bases and J by 10 bases, with 16 bases between the two germline ends. The CDR3 is 14 amino acids. Looked up from germline, CDR1 is MNHEY and CDR2 is SVGAGI. This chain's CDR3 is CASSYSMFEGFQYF. CDR3 nucleotides: TGTGCCAGCAGTTACTCGATGTTTGAGGGGTTTCAGTACTTC.

The chain links TRBV6-1 to TRBJ1-4; D remains unclear. Trimming cost V 3 bases and J 2 bases, with 7 bases left between them. The CDR3 covers 14 residues. Germline CDR1 reads MNHNS; CDR2 reads SASEGT. CDR3 coding DNA: TGTGCCAGCAGTGACCGGGGTACTAATGAAAAACTGTTTTTT. Translating it yields CASSDRGTNEKLFF.

The V and J genes are TRBV28 and TRBJ1-6, with D unclear. The CDR3 totals 17 residues. The V end was cut by 5 bases, the J end by 2 bases, with 16 bases between. The germline gives CDR1 MDHEN, CDR2 SYDVKM. CDR3 protein: CASSPPLGRPYNSPLHF. DNA of the CDR3: TGTGCCAGCAGTCCGCCCCTGGGCAGGCCCTATAATTCACCCCTCCACTTT.

In its sample, this clone was seen once. The chain links TRBV18 to TRBJ1-4; D uncertain. Germline V gene data show CDR1 as KGHSH and CDR2 as LQKENI. This CDR3 contains 14 residues. V was clipped by 2 bases and J by 5 bases, with 9 bases between them. CDR3 in DNA: TGTGCCAGCTCACCAGCGGGAAACAATGAAAAACTGTTTTTT. As protein: CASSPAGNNEKLFF. The entire variable domain, with the rest obtained from reference TRBV18 and TRBJ1-4, is as follows: NAGVMQNPRHLVRRRGQEARLRCSPMKGHSHVYWYRQLPEEGLKFMVYLQKENIIDESGMPKERFSAEFPKEGPSILRIQQVVRGDSAAYFCASSPAGNNEKLFFGSGTQLSVL.

The rearrangement joins TRBV29-1 to TRBJ2-3; TRBD1 agrees at 11 bases. The CDR3 contains 12 residues. The V and J ends lost 7 bases and 5 bases, in that order; junction bases with no gene match: 2. Germline assignment: CDR1 SQVTM and CDR2 ANQGSEA. The CDR3: CSGDRGEDTQYF. The CDR3 DNA reads TGCAGCGGGGACAGGGGGGAAGATACGCAGTATTTT.

CDR3 sequence (DNA): TGTGCCTGGACGCGGTGGGAGGGCCCCACCTACGAGCAGTACTTC. Protein: CAWTRWEGPTYEQYF. V and J are TRBV30 and TRBJ2-7; 7 bases are shared with TRBD2. The CDR3 contains 15 residues. Trimming removed 4 bases from V and 2 bases from J; junction bases left unmatched: 11. CDR1 GTSNPN and CDR2 SVGIG come from the germline V gene (reference sequence).

V is TRBV30 and J is TRBJ2-7; possibly TRBD1 or TRBD2 for D (5 bases each). The V gene lost 3 bases and the J gene lost 12 bases, with 18 bases spanning the gap. This CDR3 region has 12 residues. CDR1 is GTSNPN, CDR2 SVGIG, per germline (reference sequence). CDR3 bases: TGTGCCTGGAGAGCTGGGACCGACCTATGGTACTTC. It yields the protein CAWRAGTDLWYF. Drawing the rest from reference TRBV30 and TRBJ2-7, the complete variable domain is SQTIHQWPATLVQPVGSPLSLECTVEGTSNPNLYWYRQAAGRGLQLLFYSVGIGQISSEVPQNLSASRPQDRQFILSSKKLLLSDSGFYLCAWRAGTDLWYFGPGTRLTVT.

This clone is a singleton in its sample. The genes are TRBV7-2 and TRBJ1-6, with D perhaps TRBD1 (5 bases). Trimming removed 1 base at V and 8 bases at J, with 9 bases between. CDR3 length: 14 amino acids. Germline assignment: CDR1 SGHTA and CDR2 FQGNSA. The CDR3: CASSLEGRDSPLHF. For the CDR3, the DNA is TGTGCCAGCAGCTTAGAGGGGCGGGATTCACCCCTCCACTTT.

In this sample, this clone turned up a few times. This chain uses TRBV30 with TRBJ1-4; the D is unclear. The CDR3 consists of 14 residues. Germline loops: CDR1 GTSNPN, CDR2 SVGIG (reference sequence). V shed 2 bases and J shed 8 bases, with 15 bases lying between them. In DNA form, the CDR3 reads TGTGCCTGGAGTCGCCTAGGTCAAAGGGAAAAACTGTTTTTT. Translating gives CAWSRLGQREKLFF. The full variable domain, completed using reference TRBV30 and TRBJ1-4, is SQTIHQWPATLVQPVGSPLSLECTVEGTSNPNLYWYRQAAGRGLQLLFYSVGIGQISSEVPQNLSASRPQDRQFILSSKKLLLSDSGFYLCAWSRLGQREKLFFGSGTQLSVL.

This chain connects TRBV29-1 to TRBJ2-7; D is unresolved. The V end was cut by 5 bases, the J end by 0 bases, with 8 bases between. CDR3 size: 12 residues. The germline V gene encodes CDR1 SQVTM and CDR2 ANQGSEA. The CDR3 nucleotides read TGCAGCGTTTCCGAGAGCTCCTACGAGCAGTACTTC. It yields the protein CSVSESSYEQYF.

This clone was seen a handful of times. The chain has TRBV7-9 and TRBJ1-6; unclear D gene. The CDR3 has 15 residues. The germline V and J ends were trimmed by 4 bases and 6 bases, with 13 bases remaining between them. Germline CDR1 reads SEHNR; CDR2 reads FQNEAQ (reference sequence). CDR3 sequence: CASSSENGVNSPLHF. CDR3 nucleotide sequence: TGTGCCAGCAGCTCAGAGAACGGGGTTAATTCACCCCTCCACTTT. The whole variable domain, remainder taken from reference TRBV7-9 and TRBJ1-6, is DTGVSQNPRHKITKRGQNVTFRCDPISEHNRLYWYRQTLGQGPEFLTYFQNEAQLEKSRLLSDRFSAERPKGSFSTLEIQRTEQGDSAMYLCASSSENGVNSPLHFGNGTRLTVT.

This sequence joins TRBV18 and TRBJ2-6; 8 positions agree with TRBD1. The V segment lost 2 bases and the J segment 0 bases; nucleotides outside the gene matches: 12. CDR1 is KGHSH, CDR2 LQKENI, per germline. CDR3 length: 20 amino acids. This CDR3 is CASSPGYATGQDSGANVLTF. Here the CDR3 DNA reads TGTGCCAGCTCACCAGGGTATGCTACGGGACAGGACTCTGGGGCCAACGTCCTGACTTTC. The whole variable domain, filled in from reference TRBV18 and TRBJ2-6, reads NAGVMQNPRHLVRRRGQEARLRCSPMKGHSHVYWYRQLPEEGLKFMVYLQKENIIDESGMPKERFSAEFPKEGPSILRIQQVVRGDSAAYFCASSPGYATGQDSGANVLTFGAGSRLTVL.

The V call is TRBV7-8, the J call TRBJ2-5; TRBD1 matches 8 bases. Unmatched junction bases numbered 5, after V lost 0 bases and J lost 2 bases. There are 16 residues in the CDR3. The germline V gene encodes CDR1 SGHVS and CDR2 FQNEAQ. This chain's CDR3 is CASSLAWTGSQETQYF. CDR3 nucleotide sequence: TGTGCCAGCAGCTTAGCGTGGACAGGGAGTCAAGAGACCCAGTACTTC.

The chain is built from TRBV5-1 and TRBJ2-3; D unresolved. The CDR3 is made up of 17 amino acids. Trimming shortened V by 0 bases and J by 1 base, and 15 bases separated the two germline ends. Germline CDR1 reads SGHRS; CDR2 reads YFSETQ. CDR3 DNA: TGCGCCAGCAGCTTGGCTGTGGCACCCCAAGGCACAGATACGCAGTATTTT. Encoded protein: CASSLAVAPQGTDTQYF.